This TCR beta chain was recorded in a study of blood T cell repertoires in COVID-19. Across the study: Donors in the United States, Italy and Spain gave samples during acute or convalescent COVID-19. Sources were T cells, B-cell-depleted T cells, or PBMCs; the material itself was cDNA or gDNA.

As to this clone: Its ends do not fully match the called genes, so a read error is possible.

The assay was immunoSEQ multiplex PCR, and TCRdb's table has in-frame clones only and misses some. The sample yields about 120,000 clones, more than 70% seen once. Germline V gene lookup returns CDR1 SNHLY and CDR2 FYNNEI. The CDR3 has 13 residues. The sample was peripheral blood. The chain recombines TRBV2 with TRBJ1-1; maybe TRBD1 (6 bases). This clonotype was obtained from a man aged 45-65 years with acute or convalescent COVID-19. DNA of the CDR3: TGTGCCAGCAGCGGGAGGAGGGACACCGAAGCTTTCTTT. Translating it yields CASSGRRDTEAFF.